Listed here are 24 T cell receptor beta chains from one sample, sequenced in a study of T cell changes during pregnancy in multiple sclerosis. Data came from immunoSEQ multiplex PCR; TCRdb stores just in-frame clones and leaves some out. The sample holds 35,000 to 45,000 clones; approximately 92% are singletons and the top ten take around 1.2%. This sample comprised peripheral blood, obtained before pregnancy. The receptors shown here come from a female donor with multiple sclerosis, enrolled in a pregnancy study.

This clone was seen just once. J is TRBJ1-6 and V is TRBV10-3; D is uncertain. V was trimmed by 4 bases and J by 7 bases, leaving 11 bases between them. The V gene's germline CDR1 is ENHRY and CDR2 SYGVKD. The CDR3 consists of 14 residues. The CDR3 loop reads CAISVGLDNSPLHF. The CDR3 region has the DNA TGTGCCATCAGTGTCGGGTTAGACAATTCACCCCTCCACTTT.

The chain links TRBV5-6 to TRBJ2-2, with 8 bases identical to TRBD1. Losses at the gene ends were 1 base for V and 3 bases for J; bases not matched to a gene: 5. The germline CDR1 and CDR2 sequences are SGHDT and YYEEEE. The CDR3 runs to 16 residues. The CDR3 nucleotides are TGTGCCAGCAGCTTGTACCAGGGGGCGTACACCGGGGAGCTGTTTTTT. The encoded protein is CASSLYQGAYTGELFF.

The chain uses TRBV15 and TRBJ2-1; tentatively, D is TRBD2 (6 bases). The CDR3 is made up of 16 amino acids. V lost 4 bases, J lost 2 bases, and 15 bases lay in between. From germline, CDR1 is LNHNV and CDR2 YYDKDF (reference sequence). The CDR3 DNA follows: TGTGCCACCAGCACCTACCTAGGAGGGCCCTACAATGAGCAGTTCTTC. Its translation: CATSTYLGGPYNEQFF.

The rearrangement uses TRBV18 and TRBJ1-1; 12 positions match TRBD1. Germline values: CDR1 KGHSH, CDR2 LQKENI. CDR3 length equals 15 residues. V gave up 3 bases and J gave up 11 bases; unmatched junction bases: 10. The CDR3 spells CASSPPGTGGSRAFF. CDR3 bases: TGTGCCAGCTCACCCCCCGGGACAGGGGGCTCACGGGCTTTCTTT.

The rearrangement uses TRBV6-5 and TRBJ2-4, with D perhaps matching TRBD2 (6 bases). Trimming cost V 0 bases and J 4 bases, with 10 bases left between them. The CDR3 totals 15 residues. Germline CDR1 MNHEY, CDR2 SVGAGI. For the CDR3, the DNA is TGTGCCAGCAGTTACTCGGGGGGAGCAAAAAACATTCAGTACTTC. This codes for CASSYSGGAKNIQYF.

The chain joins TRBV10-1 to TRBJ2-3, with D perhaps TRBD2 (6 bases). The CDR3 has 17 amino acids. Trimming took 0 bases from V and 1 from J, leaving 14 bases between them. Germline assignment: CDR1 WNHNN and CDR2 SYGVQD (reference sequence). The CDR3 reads CASSESRGVDGTDTQYF. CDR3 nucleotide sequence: TGCGCCAGCAGTGAGTCGCGGGGAGTAGATGGCACAGATACGCAGTATTTT.

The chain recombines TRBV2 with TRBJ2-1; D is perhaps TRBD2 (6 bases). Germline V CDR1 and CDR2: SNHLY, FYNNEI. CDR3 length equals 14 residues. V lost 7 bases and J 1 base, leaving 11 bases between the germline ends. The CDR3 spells CASKLGGSYNEQFF. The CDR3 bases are TGTGCCAGCAAACTCGGGGGATCCTACAATGAGCAGTTCTTC. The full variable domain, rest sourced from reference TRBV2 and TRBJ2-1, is EPEVTQTPSHQVTQMGQEVILRCVPISNHLYFYWYRQILGQKVEFLVSFYNNEISEKSEIFDDQFSVERPDGSNFTLKIRSTKLEDSAMYFCASKLGGSYNEQFFGPGTRLTVL.

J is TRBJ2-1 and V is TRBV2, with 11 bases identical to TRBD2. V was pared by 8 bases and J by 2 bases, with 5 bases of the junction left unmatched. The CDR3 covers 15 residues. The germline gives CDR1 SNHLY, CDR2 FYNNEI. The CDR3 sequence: CASDPSGRPYNEQFF. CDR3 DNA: TGTGCCAGCGACCCTAGCGGGAGGCCCTACAATGAGCAGTTCTTC.

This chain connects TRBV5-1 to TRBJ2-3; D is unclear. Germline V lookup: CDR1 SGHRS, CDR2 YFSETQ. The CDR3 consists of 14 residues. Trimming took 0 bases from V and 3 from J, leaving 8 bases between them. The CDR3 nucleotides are TGCGCCAGCAGCTTGGACTGGTCAACAGATACGCAGTATTTT. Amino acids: CASSLDWSTDTQYF.

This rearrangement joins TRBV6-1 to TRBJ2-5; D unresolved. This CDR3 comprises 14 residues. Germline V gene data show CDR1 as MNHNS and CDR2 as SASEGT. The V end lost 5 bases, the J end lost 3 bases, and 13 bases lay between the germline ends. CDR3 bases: TGTGCCAGCAGTCGAGTCCCTTCGGAAGAGACCCAGTACTTC. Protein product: CASSRVPSEETQYF.

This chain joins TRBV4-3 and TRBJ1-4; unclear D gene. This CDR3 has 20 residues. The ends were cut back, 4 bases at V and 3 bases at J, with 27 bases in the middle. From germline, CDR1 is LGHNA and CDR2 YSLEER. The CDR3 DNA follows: TGCGCCAGCAGCCGTGCTTTTGCGCCGGGAGCTCTTACTTCTAATGAAAAACTGTTTTTT. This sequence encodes CASSRAFAPGALTSNEKLFF.

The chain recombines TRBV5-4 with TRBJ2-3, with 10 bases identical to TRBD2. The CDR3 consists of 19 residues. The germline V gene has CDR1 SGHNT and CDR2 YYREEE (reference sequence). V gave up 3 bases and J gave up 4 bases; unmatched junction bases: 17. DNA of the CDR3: TGTGCCAGCAGCTCACTGGGGACTCTAGCGGGAGCGATAGCAGATACGCAGTATTTT. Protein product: CASSSLGTLAGAIADTQYF. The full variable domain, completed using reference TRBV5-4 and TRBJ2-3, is ETGVTQSPTHLIKTRGQQVTLRCSSQSGHNTVSWYQQALGQGPQFIFQYYREEENGRGNFPPRFSGLQFPNYSSELNVNALELDDSALYLCASSSLGTLAGAIADTQYFGPGTRLTVL.

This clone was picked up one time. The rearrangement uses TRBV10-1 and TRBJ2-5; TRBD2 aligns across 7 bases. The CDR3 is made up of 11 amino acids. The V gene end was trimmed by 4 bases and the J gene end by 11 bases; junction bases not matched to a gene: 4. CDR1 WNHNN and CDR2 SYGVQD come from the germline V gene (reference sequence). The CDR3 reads CASSGSGEQYF. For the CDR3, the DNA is TGCGCCAGCAGTGGAAGCGGGGAGCAGTACTTC.

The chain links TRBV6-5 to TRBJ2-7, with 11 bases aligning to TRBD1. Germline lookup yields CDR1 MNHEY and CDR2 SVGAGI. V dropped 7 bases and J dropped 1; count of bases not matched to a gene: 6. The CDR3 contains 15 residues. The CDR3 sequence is CASKPRDRGSYEQYF. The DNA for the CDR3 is TGTGCCAGCAAACCCCGGGACAGGGGGTCCTACGAGCAGTACTTC.

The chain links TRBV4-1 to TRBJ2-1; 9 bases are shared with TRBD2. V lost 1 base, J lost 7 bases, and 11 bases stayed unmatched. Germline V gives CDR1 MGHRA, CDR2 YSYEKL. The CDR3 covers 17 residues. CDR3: CASSQAQLAGPFNEQFF. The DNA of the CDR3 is TGCGCCAGCAGCCAAGCCCAGCTAGCGGGACCCTTTAATGAGCAGTTCTTC.

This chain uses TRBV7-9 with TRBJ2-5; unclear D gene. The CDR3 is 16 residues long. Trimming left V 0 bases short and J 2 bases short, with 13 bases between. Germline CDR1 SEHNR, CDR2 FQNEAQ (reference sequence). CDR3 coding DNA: TGTGCCAGCAGCTTAGCGGATTTAGCCCGGCAAGAGACCCAGTACTTC. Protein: CASSLADLARQETQYF.

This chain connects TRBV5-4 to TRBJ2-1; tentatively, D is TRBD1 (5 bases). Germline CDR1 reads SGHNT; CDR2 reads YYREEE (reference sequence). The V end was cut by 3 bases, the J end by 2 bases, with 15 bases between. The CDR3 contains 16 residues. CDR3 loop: CASSSPPRGAYNEQFF. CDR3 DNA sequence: TGTGCCAGCAGCTCCCCCCCTAGGGGCGCCTACAATGAGCAGTTCTTC.

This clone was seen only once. The CDR3 DNA sequence: TGTGCCAGCAACGACCGCGGGAACACTGAAGCTTTCTTT. Its translation is CASNDRGNTEAFF. This chain uses TRBV27 with TRBJ1-1; D is ambiguous. The germline gives CDR1 MNHEY, CDR2 SMNVEV (reference sequence). The CDR3 sequence is 13 residues long. Trimming shortened V by 7 bases and J by 1 base, and 10 bases separated the two germline ends.

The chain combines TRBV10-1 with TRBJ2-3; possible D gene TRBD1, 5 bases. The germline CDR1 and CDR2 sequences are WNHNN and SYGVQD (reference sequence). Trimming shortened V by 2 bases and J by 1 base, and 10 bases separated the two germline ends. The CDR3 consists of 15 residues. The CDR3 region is CASSEGASRTDTQYF. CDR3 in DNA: TGCGCCAGCAGTGAGGGGGCTTCTCGCACAGATACGCAGTATTTT.

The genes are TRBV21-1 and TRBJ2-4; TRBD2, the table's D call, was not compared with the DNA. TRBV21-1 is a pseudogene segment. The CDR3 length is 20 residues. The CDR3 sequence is CASSKGLGREGRKVKNIQYF. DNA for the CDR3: TGTGCCAGCAGCAAAGGATTGGGCAGAGAGGGCCGGAAGGTCAAAAACATTCAGTACTTC.

The CDR3 is CASSGKGLAITTYEQYF. As DNA, the CDR3 is TGTGCCAGCAGTGGAAAGGGACTAGCGATCACGACCTACGAGCAGTACTTC. This sequence joins TRBV6-1 and TRBJ2-7; the match to TRBD2 covers 10 bases. This CDR3 is built from 17 residues. CDR1 and CDR2 from the germline V gene are MNHNS and SASEGT. V was clipped by 4 bases and J by 2 bases; unmatched bases: 11.

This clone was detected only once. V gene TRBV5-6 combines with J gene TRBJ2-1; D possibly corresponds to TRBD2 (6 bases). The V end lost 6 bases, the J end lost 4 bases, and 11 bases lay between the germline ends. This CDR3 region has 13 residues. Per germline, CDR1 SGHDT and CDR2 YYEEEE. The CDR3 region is CASTRDLYNEQFF. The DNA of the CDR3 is TGTGCCAGCACCCGGGACTTATACAATGAGCAGTTCTTC.

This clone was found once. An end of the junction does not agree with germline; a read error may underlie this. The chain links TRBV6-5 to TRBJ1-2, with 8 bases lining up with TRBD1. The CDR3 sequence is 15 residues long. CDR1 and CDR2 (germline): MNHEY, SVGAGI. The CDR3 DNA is TGTGCCAGCAGTTACTTGGGCGCAGGGGGCGATGGCTACGCCTTC. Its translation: CASSYLGAGGDGYAF.

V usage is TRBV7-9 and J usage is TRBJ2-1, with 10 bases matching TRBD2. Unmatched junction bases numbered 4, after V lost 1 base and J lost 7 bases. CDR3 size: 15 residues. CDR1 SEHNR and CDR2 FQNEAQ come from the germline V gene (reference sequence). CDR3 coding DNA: TGTGCCAGCAGCTTAGGGCTAGCGGGAGAAAATGAGCAGTTCTTC. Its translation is CASSLGLAGENEQFF. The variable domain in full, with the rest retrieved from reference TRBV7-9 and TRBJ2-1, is DTGVSQNPRHKITKRGQNVTFRCDPISEHNRLYWYRQTLGQGPEFLTYFQNEAQLEKSRLLSDRFSAERPKGSFSTLEIQRTEQGDSAMYLCASSLGLAGENEQFFGPGTRLTVL.